The clone carrying this TCR beta chain was recorded at least ten times. This sample was included in a study of T cells in Graves' hyperthyroidism and ophthalmopathy. Using RNA transcripts as the source, TCR beta CDR3 regions were amplified. Carried out on the TCR CDR3, a first-round RT-PCR used the HTBI primer set. TCRdb itself ran the multiplex PCR reads through MiXCR, one entry per CDR3 protein. Among under 350,000 distinct CDR3 sequences listed, 20% to 30% were seen once. The source of this sequence is a man aged 40-55 years with Graves' hyperthyroidism that later progressed to Graves' ophthalmopathy. The sample taken for sequencing was blood.

Here the CDR3 reads CASSLDRTSSSYF. As DNA, the CDR3 is TGTGCCAGCAGCTTAGATCGAACGTCCTCTTCTTACTTC. The rearrangement uses TRBV11-2 and TRBJ2-7; D is uncertain. The germline V gene encodes CDR1 SGHAT and CDR2 FQNNGV. The CDR3 is 13 amino acids. Trimming shortened V by 0 bases and J by 13 bases, and 16 bases separated the two germline ends.